Here is one T cell receptor beta chain with its context. What it recognizes is unknown. One end of the junction fails to match germline, which may point to a read error. This entry comes from a study of blood T cells in healthy people across ages. Per the germline V gene, CDR1 is MDHEN and CDR2 is SYDVKM. This CDR3 contains 15 residues. General observations from the study: Higher diversity and more naive CD4+ cells were features of long-lived donors, compared to aged donors. Naive T cell percentage showed a strong correlation with the diversity of TCR beta.

The use of a sample-barcoded 5' primer and a J-beta primer mix characterized a second PCR of about 7 to 12 cycles. Researchers report that a template-switch adaptor with 12 random nucleotides tagged each cDNA molecule. TCRdb called the 5' RACE reads again in MiXCR, with one record for every CDR3 protein. The sample shows roughly 800,000 distinct CDR3 sequences, roughly 60% of them seen only once. The source of this sequence is a young man in good health. What was sequenced was blood. The chain joins TRBV28 to TRBJ2-7; D uncertain. The CDR3 DNA sequence: TGTGCCAACAGTTTATATTCAGTGAGTTCCTACGAGCAGTACTTC. It specifies CANSLYSVSSYEQYF.